The rows below give T cell receptor beta chains drawn from one sample of a study of cytomegalovirus exposure and HLA in healthy donors. The repertoire was sequenced with immunoSEQ multiplex PCR; TCRdb's copy has only in-frame clones and lacks some. The sample gives roughly 160,000 clones, roughly 84% of which show up once; 2% to 3% is in the top ten. The specimen was PBMCs. These receptors came from a man aged 30 to 39 in good health and CMV-seropositive. The CDR3 runs from the conserved cysteine through the conserved F or W. A D gene is named only where the DNA matches it firmly. Clone size is not always given. Where it is, it says once, few, many or a class for expanded clones.

J gene: TRBJ2-5
clone size: NA
D gene: TRBD2
V gene: TRBV7-7
CDR3 DNA: TGTGCTAGCAGCCGGACTAGCTTCGAGACCCAGTACTTC
CDR3 protein: CASSRTSFETQYF

J gene: TRBJ2-2
clone size: NA
D gene: NA
V gene: TRBV4-3
CDR3 DNA: TGCGCCAGCAGCCCCTTTGGGGGCGGCACCGGGGAGCTGTTTTTT
CDR3 protein: CASSPFGGGTGELFF

J gene: TRBJ1-1
clone size: NA
D gene: TRBD1
V gene: TRBV9
CDR3 DNA: TGTGCCAGCAGCGTTACAGGGGGCTTGAACACTGAAGCTTTCTTT
CDR3 protein: CASSVTGGLNTEAFF

J gene: TRBJ2-7
clone size: NA
D gene: NA
V gene: TRBV4-3
CDR3 DNA: TGCGCCAGCAGCCAGCCGGGGGCGGGAGTGAACGAGCAGTACTTC
CDR3 protein: CASSQPGAGVNEQYF

J gene: TRBJ1-1
clone size: NA
D gene: NA
V gene: TRBV4-1
CDR3 DNA: TGCGCCAGCAGCCAAAGCAACGCTTTCATGAACACTGAAGCTTTCTTT
CDR3 protein: CASSQSNAFMNTEAFF

J gene: TRBJ2-5
clone size: NA
D gene: NA
V gene: TRBV5-1
CDR3 DNA: TGCGCCAGCAGCCTCCGGACAGACCAAGAGACCCAGTACTTC
CDR3 protein: CASSLRTDQETQYF

J gene: TRBJ2-2
clone size: NA
D gene: NA
V gene: TRBV4-3
CDR3 DNA: TGCGCCAGCAGCCAATTGGCGGGACTTGATTTCACCGGGGAGCTGTTTTTT
CDR3 protein: CASSQLAGLDFTGELFF

J gene: TRBJ1-1
clone size: NA
D gene: NA
V gene: TRBV7-2
CDR3 DNA: TGTGCCAGCAGGGACGGGATATCGGTCCTTGAAGCTTTCTTT
CDR3 protein: CASRDGISVLEAFF

J gene: TRBJ2-1
clone size: NA
D gene: NA
V gene: TRBV5-1
CDR3 DNA: TGCGCCAGCAGCTTCCGGACAGCCTACAATGAGCAGTTCTTC
CDR3 protein: CASSFRTAYNEQFF

J gene: TRBJ1-5
clone size: once
D gene: NA
V gene: TRBV28
CDR3 DNA: TGTGCCAGCACTGGAGGGGGGGCGGGGGGACAGCCCCAGCATTTT
CDR3 protein: CASTGGGAGGQPQHF

J gene: TRBJ2-3
clone size: NA
D gene: TRBD2
V gene: TRBV7-9
CDR3 DNA: TGTGCCAGCAGCTTAGGACTAGCGGGGGGAGATACGCAGTATTTT
CDR3 protein: CASSLGLAGGDTQYF

J gene: TRBJ2-1
clone size: NA
D gene: TRBD2
V gene: TRBV19
CDR3 DNA: TGTGCCAGTAGTACACTAGCGGGAGGTTCCTACAATGAGCAGTTCTTC
CDR3 protein: CASSTLAGGSYNEQFF

J gene: TRBJ2-5
clone size: NA
D gene: NA
V gene: TRBV19
CDR3 DNA: TGTGCCAGTAGTATTCTAGGAGCCCAAGAGACCCAGTACTTC
CDR3 protein: CASSILGAQETQYF

J gene: TRBJ1-3
clone size: NA
D gene: TRBD1
V gene: TRBV5-6
CDR3 DNA: TGTGCCAGCAGCGTGACAGGGACTGGAAACACCATATATTTT
CDR3 protein: CASSVTGTGNTIYF

J gene: TRBJ2-1
clone size: NA
D gene: NA
V gene: TRBV21-1
CDR3 DNA: TGTGCCAGCAGCAAAGGCTGCCCGGCTAGCGGGAGGGATGAGCAGTTCTTC
CDR3 protein: CASSKGCPASGRDEQFF

J gene: TRBJ1-2
clone size: NA
D gene: NA
V gene: TRBV6-1
CDR3 DNA: TGTGCCAGCAGAGGGAGCGGGAACTATGGCTACACCTTC
CDR3 protein: CASRGSGNYGYTF

J gene: TRBJ1-6
clone size: NA
D gene: TRBD1
V gene: TRBV19
CDR3 DNA: TGTGCCAGTAGTATCGGACAGGATTCACCCCTCCACTTT
CDR3 protein: CASSIGQDSPLHF

J gene: TRBJ2-1
clone size: NA
D gene: TRBD2
V gene: TRBV4-2
CDR3 DNA: TGTGCCAGCAGCCAAGACCGGACTAGCGGGAGGAGAAGTGAGCAGTTCTTC
CDR3 protein: CASSQDRTSGRRSEQFF

J gene: TRBJ2-4
clone size: NA
D gene: NA
V gene: TRBV11-3
CDR3 DNA: TGTGCCAGCAGCAACGACCTGGGGGGAAACATTCAGTACTTC
CDR3 protein: CASSNDLGGNIQYF

J gene: TRBJ2-1
clone size: NA
D gene: NA
V gene: TRBV19
CDR3 DNA: TGTGCCAGTACTAGGCTGAATGAGCAGTTCTTC
CDR3 protein: CASTRLNEQFF

J gene: TRBJ1-2
clone size: NA
D gene: NA
V gene: TRBV6-5
CDR3 DNA: TGTGCCAGCAGTCCCTATACCGATTCTAACTATGGCTACACCTTC
CDR3 protein: CASSPYTDSNYGYTF

J gene: TRBJ1-2
clone size: NA
D gene: NA
V gene: TRBV19
CDR3 DNA: TGTGCCAGTAGTATGGTCGGGACTTATGGCTACACCTTC
CDR3 protein: CASSMVGTYGYTF

J gene: TRBJ1-4
clone size: NA
D gene: TRBD1
V gene: TRBV7-2
CDR3 DNA: TGTGCCAGCAGCGTACAGGGGGGCGAGAATGAAAAACTGTTTTTT
CDR3 protein: CASSVQGGENEKLFF

J gene: TRBJ1-3
clone size: NA
D gene: NA
V gene: TRBV28
CDR3 DNA: TGTGCCAGCAGTTTCGGCGGGACTGGAAACACCATATATTTT
CDR3 protein: CASSFGGTGNTIYF

J gene: TRBJ2-7
clone size: NA
D gene: TRBD1
V gene: TRBV29-1
CDR3 DNA: TGCAGCGTTGGGGCTACAGGGGATTACGAGCAGTACTTC
CDR3 protein: CSVGATGDYEQYF

J gene: TRBJ2-1
clone size: NA
D gene: NA
V gene: TRBV21-1
CDR3 DNA: TGTGCCAGCAGCAACGGGACAGGGGACTACAATGAGCAGTTCTTC
CDR3 protein: CASSNGTGDYNEQFF

J gene: TRBJ2-1
clone size: NA
D gene: TRBD2
V gene: TRBV2
CDR3 DNA: TGTGCCACCGCCCGGACTAGCGGGAGTGGAGAGCAGTTCTTC
CDR3 protein: CATARTSGSGEQFF

J gene: TRBJ2-1
clone size: few
D gene: TRBD2
V gene: TRBV29-1
CDR3 DNA: TGCAGCGTTGGGGGGGGGCTAGCGGGAGGGAATGAGCAGTTCTTC
CDR3 protein: CSVGGGLAGGNEQFF

J gene: TRBJ1-6
clone size: NA
D gene: TRBD1
V gene: TRBV5-6
CDR3 DNA: TGTGCCAGCAGCGGGACAGGGGTCAATTCACCCCTCCACTTT
CDR3 protein: CASSGTGVNSPLHF

J gene: TRBJ1-5
clone size: NA
D gene: NA
V gene: TRBV7-2
CDR3 DNA: TGTGCCAGCAGCTCCGGACTCCTCAATCAGCCCCAGCATTTT
CDR3 protein: CASSSGLLNQPQHF

J gene: TRBJ1-2
clone size: NA
D gene: NA
V gene: TRBV6-1
CDR3 DNA: TGTGCCAGCAGTCTGACAGCAGACTATGGCTACACCTTC
CDR3 protein: CASSLTADYGYTF

J gene: TRBJ1-2
clone size: NA
D gene: TRBD1
V gene: TRBV2
CDR3 DNA: TGTGCCAGCAGGGGGTTGACAGGGCCGTATGGCTGCACCTTC
CDR3 protein: CASRGLTGPYGCTF

J gene: TRBJ1-1
clone size: once
D gene: NA
V gene: TRBV19
CDR3 DNA: TGTGCCAGAGGTTCGGATAGGGGAGGCAGTAACACTGAAGCTTTCTTT
CDR3 protein: CARGSDRGGSNTEAFF

J gene: TRBJ1-2
clone size: NA
D gene: TRBD1
V gene: TRBV29-1
CDR3 DNA: TGCAGCGTTCCAGGGGGCGGAGGCTACACCTTC
CDR3 protein: CSVPGGGGYTF